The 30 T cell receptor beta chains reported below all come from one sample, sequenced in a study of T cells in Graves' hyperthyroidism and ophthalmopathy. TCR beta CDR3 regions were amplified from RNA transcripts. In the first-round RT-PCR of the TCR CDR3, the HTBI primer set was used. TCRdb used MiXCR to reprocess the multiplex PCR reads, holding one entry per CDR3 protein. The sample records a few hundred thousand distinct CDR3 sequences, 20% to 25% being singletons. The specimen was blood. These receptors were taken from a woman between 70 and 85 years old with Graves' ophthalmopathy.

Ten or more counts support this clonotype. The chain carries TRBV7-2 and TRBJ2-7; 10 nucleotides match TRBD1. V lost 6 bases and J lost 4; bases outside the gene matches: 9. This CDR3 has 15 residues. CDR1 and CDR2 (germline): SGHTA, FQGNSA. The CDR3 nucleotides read TGTGCCAGCAGTTACACCGGGACAGGGGCTTACGAGCAGTACTTC. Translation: CASSYTGTGAYEQYF.

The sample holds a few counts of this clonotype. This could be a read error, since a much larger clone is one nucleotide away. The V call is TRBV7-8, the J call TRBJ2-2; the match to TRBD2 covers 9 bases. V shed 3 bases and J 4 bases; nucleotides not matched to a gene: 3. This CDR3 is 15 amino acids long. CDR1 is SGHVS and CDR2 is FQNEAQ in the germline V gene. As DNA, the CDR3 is TGTGCCAGCAGCTTGAGCGGGAGGATCACCGGGGAGCTGTTTTTT. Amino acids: CASSLSGRITGELFF.

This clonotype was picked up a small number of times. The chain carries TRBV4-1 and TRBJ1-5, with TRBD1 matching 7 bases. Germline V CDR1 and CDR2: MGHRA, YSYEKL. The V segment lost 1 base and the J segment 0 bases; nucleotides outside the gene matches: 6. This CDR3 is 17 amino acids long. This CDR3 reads CASSQGLKGASNQPQHF. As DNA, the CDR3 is TGCGCCAGCAGCCAAGGGCTGAAGGGGGCTAGCAATCAGCCCCAGCATTTT.

The CDR3 reads CASSYAGRLGGYTF. CDR3 in DNA: TGTGCCAGCAGTTACGCCGGCAGGCTAGGTGGCTACACCTTC. The chain has TRBV6-2 or TRBV6-3 and TRBJ1-2; D is unresolved. The germline V and J ends were trimmed by 2 bases and 7 bases, with 14 bases remaining between them. CDR1 is MNHEY, CDR2 SVGEGT, per germline. The CDR3 consists of 14 residues.

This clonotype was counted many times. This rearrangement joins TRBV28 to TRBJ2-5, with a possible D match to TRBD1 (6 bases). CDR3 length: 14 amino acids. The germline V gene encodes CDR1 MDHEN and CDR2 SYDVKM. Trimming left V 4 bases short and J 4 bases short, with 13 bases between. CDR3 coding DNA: TGTGCCAGCAGTTCCCCCGGGACAAGAGAGACCCAGTACTTC. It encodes CASSSPGTRETQYF.

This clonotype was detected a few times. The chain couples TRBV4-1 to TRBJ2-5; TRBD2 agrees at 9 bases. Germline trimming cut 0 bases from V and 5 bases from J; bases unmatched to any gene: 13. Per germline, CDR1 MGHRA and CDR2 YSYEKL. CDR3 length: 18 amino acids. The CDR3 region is CASSQDRYSGRGGETQYF. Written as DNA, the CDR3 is TGCGCCAGCAGCCAAGATCGTTATAGCGGGAGAGGGGGGGAGACCCAGTACTTC.

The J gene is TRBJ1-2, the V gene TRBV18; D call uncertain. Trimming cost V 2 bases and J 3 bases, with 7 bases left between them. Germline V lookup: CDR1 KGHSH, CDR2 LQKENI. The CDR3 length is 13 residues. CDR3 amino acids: CASSPMGDYGYTF. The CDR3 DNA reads TGTGCCAGCTCACCAATGGGCGACTATGGCTACACCTTC.

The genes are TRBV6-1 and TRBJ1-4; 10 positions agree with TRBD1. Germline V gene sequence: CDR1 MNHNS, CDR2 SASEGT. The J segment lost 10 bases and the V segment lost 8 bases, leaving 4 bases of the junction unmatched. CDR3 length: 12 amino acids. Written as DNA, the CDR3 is TGTGCCAGCCAGGACAGGGGGGGAAAACTGTTTTTT. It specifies CASQDRGGKLFF.

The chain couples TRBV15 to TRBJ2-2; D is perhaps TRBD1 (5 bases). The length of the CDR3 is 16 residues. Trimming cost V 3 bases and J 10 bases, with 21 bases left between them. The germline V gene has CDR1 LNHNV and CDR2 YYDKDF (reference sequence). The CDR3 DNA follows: TGTGCCACCAGCAGCCGGTCAGGGCCGGCCCAGACGGAGCTGTTTTTT. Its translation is CATSSRSGPAQTELFF.

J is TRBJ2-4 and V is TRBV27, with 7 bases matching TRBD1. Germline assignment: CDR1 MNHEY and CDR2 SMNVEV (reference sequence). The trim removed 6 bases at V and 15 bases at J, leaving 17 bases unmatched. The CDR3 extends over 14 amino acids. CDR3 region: CASRLRIIDRVLYF. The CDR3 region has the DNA TGTGCCAGCAGACTACGCATCATTGACAGGGTGCTGTACTTC.

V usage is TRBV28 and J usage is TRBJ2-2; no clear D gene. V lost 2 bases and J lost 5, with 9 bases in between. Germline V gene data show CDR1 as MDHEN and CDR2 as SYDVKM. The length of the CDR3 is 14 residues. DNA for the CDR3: TGTGCCAGCAGTTTACTACAGAGTACCGGGGAGCTGTTTTTT. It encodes CASSLLQSTGELFF. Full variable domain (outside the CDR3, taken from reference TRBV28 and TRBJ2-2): DVKVTQSSRYLVKRTGEKVFLECVQDMDHENMFWYRQDPGLGLRLIYFSYDVKMKEKGDIPEGYSVSREKKERFSLILESASTNQTSMYLCASSLLQSTGELFFGEGSRLTVL.

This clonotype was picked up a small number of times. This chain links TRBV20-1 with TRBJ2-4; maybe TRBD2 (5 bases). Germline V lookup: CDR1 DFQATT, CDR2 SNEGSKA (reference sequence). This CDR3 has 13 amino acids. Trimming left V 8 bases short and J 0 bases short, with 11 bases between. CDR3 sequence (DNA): TGCAGTCCTGGGGAGTTAGCCAAAAACATTCAGTACTTC. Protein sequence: CSPGELAKNIQYF.

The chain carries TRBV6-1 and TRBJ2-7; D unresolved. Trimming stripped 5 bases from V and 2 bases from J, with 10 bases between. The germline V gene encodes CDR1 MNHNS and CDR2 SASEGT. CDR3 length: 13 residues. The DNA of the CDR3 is TGTGCCAGCAGTTCCCCAAGGACCTACGAGCAGTACTTC. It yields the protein CASSSPRTYEQYF.

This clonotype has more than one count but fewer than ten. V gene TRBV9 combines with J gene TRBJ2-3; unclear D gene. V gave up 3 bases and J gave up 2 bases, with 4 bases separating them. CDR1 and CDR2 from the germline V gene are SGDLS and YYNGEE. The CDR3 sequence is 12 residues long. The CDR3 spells CASSGFTDTQYF. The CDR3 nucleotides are TGTGCCAGCAGCGGCTTCACAGATACGCAGTATTTT.

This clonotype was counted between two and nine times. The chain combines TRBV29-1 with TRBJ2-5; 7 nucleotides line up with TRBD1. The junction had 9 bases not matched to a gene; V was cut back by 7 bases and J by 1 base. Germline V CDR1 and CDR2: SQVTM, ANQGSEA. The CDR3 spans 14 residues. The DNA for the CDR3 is TGCAGCGGAACCGGGACAGACTTCCAAGAGACCCAGTACTTC. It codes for CSGTGTDFQETQYF.

The CDR3 region has the DNA TGTGCCAGCGGCCGACGACAGGTGCGATACAATGAGCAGTTCTTC. As protein: CASGRRQVRYNEQFF. The chain links TRBV3-1 to TRBJ2-1, with D possibly TRBD1 on 6 matching bases. The V gene's germline CDR1 is LGHDT and CDR2 YNNKEL (reference sequence). Trimming left V 8 bases short and J 4 bases short, with 18 bases between. CDR3 length equals 15 residues.

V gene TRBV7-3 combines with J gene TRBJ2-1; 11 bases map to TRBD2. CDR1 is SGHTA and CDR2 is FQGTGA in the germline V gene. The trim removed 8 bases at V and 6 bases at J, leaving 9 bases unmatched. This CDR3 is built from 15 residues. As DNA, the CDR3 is TGTGCCAGCGGACTAGCGGGTCACCCCGGCAATGAGCAGTTCTTC. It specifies CASGLAGHPGNEQFF.

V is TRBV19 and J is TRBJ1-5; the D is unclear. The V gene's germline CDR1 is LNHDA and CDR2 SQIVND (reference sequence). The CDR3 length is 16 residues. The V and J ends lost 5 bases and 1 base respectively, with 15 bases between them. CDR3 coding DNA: TGTGCCAGTAGTCGTACCCCCAGAGAAAGCAATCAGCCCCAGCATTTT. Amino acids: CASSRTPRESNQPQHF. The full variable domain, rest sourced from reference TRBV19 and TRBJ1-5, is DGGITQSPKYLFRKEGQNVTLSCEQNLNHDAMYWYRQDPGQGLRLIYYSQIVNDFQKGDIAEGYSVSREKKESFPLTVTSAQKNPTAFYLCASSRTPRESNQPQHFGDGTRLSIL.

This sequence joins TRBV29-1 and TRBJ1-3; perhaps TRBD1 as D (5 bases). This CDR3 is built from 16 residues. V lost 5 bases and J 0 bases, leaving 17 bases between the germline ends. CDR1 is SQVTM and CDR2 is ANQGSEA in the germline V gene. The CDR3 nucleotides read TGCAGCGTTTCAAAAGGGTGGGGCAACTCTGGAAACACCATATATTTT. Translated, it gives CSVSKGWGNSGNTIYF.

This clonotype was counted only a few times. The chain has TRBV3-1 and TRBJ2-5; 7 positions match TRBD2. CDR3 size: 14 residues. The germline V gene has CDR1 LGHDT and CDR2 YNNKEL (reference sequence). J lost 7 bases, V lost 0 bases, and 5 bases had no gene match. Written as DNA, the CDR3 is TGTGCCAGCAGCCAAGATTCCGCTAGCGGGACCCAGTACTTC. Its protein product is CASSQDSASGTQYF.

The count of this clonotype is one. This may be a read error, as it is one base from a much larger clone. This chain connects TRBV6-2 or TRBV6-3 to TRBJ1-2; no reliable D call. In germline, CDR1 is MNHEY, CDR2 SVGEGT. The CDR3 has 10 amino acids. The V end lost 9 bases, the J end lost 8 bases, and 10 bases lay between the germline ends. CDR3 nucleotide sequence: TGTGCCAGTGACGGATACGGCTACACCTTC. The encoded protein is CASDGYGYTF.

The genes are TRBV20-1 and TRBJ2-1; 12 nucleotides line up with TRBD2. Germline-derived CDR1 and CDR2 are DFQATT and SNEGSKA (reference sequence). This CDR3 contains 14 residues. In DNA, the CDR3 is TGCAGCGGTATCCTAGCGGGAGGGCGGAATGAGCAGTTCTTC. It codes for CSGILAGGRNEQFF.

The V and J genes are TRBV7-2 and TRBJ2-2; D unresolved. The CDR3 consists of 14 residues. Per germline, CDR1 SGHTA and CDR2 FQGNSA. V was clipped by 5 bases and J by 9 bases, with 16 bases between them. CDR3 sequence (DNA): TGTGCCAGCAGCCCACATCTAGTTGTCAGGGAGCTGTTTTTT. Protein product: CASSPHLVVRELFF.

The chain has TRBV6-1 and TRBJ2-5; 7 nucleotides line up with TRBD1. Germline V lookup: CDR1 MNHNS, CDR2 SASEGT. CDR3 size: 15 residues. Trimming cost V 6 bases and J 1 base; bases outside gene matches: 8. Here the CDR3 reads CASRTGTEIQETQYF. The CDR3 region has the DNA TGTGCCAGCAGAACTGGGACAGAGATCCAAGAGACCCAGTACTTC.

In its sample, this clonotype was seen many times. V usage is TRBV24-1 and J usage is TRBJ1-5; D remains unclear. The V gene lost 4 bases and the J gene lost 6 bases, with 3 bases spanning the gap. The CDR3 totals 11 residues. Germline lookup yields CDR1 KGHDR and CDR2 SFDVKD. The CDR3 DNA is TGTGCCACCAGTGAGGGTCAGCCCCAGCATTTT. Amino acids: CATSEGQPQHF.

Written as DNA, the CDR3 is TGCGCCAGCAGCTTGGTCGTGGATCTACCTTACGAGCAGTACTTC. Its protein is CASSLVVDLPYEQYF. V usage is TRBV5-1 and J usage is TRBJ2-7, with D hard to call. The germline V gene encodes CDR1 SGHRS and CDR2 YFSETQ. V lost 0 bases and J lost 4, with 14 bases in between. This CDR3 is built from 15 residues.

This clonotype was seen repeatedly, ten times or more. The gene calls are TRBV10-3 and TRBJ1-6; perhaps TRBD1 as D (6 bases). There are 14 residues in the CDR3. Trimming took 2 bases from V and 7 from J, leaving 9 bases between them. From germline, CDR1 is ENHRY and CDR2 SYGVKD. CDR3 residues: CAISEGQRNSPLHF. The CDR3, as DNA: TGTGCCATCAGTGAGGGACAGCGCAATTCACCCCTCCACTTT.

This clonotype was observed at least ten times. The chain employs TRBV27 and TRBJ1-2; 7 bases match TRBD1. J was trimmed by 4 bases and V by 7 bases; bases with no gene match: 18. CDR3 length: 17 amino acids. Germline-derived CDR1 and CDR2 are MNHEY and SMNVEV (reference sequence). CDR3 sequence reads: CASKGRDSAQDLYGYTF. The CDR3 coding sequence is TGTGCCAGCAAGGGTAGGGACAGCGCTCAGGACCTCTATGGCTACACCTTC.

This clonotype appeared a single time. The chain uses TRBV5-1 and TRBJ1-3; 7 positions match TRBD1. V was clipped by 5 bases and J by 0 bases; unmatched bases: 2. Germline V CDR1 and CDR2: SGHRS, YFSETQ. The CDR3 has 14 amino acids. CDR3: CASRGQLSGNTIYF. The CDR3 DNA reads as TGCGCCAGCAGGGGACAGCTCTCTGGAAACACCATATATTTT.

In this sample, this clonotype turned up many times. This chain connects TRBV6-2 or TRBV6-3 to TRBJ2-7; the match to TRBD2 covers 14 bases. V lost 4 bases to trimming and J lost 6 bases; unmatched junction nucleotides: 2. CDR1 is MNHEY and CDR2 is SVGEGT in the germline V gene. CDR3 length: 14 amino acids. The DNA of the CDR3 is TGTGCCAGCAGTTCGGGACTAGCGGGAGCCGAGCAGTACTTC. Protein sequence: CASSSGLAGAEQYF.